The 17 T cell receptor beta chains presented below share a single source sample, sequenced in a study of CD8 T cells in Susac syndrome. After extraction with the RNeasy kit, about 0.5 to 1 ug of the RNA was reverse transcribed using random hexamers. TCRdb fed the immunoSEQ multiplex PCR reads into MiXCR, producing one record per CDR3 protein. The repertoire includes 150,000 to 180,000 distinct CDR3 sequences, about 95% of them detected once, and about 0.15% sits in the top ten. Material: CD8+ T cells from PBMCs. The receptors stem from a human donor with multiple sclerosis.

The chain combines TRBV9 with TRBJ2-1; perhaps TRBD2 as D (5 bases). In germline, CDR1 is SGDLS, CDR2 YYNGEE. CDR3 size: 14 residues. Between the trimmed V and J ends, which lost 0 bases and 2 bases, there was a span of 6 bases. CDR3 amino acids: CASSVGRPYNEQFF. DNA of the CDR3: TGTGCCAGCAGCGTAGGGAGGCCCTACAATGAGCAGTTCTTC.

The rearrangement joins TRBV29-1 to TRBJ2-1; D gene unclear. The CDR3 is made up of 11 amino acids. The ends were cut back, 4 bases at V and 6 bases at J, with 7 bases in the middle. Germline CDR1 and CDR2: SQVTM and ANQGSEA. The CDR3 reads CSVVRSNEQFF. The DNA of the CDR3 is TGCAGCGTTGTTCGCTCCAATGAGCAGTTCTTC.

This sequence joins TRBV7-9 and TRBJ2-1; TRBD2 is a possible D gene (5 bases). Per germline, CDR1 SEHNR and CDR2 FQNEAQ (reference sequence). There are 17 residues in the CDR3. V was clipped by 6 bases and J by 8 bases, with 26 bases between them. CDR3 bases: TGTGCCAGCAGTCCCCCCACCGGGGATGATTGGTGGGATGAGCAGTTCTTC. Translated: CASSPPTGDDWWDEQFF.

In DNA form, the CDR3 reads TGCGCCAGCAGCCAAGTGGAGGGAGGAGGTCAGCCCCAGCATTTT. Translating gives CASSQVEGGGQPQHF. The rearrangement joins TRBV4-1 to TRBJ1-5; D is unresolved. The germline V gene encodes CDR1 MGHRA and CDR2 YSYEKL. V shed 1 base and J shed 6 bases, with 13 bases lying between them. This CDR3 spans 15 amino acids.

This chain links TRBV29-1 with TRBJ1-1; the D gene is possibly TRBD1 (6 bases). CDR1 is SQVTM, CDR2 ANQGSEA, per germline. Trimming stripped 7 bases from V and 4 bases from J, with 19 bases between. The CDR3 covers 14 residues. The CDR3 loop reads CSAGGAALSTEAFF. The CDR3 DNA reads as TGCAGCGCGGGGGGGGCAGCTTTGAGCACTGAAGCTTTCTTT.

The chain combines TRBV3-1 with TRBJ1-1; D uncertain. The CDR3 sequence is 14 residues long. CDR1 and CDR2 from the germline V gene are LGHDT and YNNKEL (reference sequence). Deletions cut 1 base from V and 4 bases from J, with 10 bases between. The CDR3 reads CASSQVVGTTEAFF. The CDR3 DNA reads TGTGCCAGCAGCCAAGTAGTGGGTACCACTGAAGCTTTCTTT.

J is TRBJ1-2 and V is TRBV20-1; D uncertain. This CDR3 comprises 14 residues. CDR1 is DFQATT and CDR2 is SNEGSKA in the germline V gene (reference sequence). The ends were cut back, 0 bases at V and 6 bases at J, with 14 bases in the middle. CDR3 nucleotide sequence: TGCAGTGCTAGAGATACGATGCGGGGTGATGGCTACACCTTC. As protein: CSARDTMRGDGYTF.

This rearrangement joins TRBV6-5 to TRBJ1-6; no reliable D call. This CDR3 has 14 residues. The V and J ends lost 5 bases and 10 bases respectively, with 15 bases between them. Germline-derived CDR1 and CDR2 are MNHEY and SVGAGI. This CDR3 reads CASSRGGGRSPLHF. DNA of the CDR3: TGTGCCAGCAGTCGAGGAGGAGGAAGATCACCCCTCCACTTT.

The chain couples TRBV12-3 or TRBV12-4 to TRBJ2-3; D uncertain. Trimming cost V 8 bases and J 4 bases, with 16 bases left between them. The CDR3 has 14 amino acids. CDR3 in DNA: TGTGCCAGCCGGCGCAGGACCCCCGCAGATACGCAGTATTTT. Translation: CASRRRTPADTQYF.

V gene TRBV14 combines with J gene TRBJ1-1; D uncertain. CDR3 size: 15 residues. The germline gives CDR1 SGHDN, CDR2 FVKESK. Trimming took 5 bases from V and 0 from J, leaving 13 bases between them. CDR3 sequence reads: CASSFLGVMNTEAFF. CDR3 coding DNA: TGTGCCAGCAGCTTTCTCGGGGTCATGAACACTGAAGCTTTCTTT.

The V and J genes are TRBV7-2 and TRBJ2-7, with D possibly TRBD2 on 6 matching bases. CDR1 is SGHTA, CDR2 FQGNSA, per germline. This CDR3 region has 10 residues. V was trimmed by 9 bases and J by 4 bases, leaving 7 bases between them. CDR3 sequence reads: CARGGYEQYV. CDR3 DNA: TGTGCCAGGGGGGGTTACGAGCAGTACGTC.

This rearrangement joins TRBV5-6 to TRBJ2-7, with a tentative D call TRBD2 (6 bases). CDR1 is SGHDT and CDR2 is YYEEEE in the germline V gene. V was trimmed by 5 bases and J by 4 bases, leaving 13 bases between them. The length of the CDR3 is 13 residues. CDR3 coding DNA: TGTGCCAGCAGTTTCATCCGGGGGTACGAGCAGTACGTC. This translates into CASSFIRGYEQYV.

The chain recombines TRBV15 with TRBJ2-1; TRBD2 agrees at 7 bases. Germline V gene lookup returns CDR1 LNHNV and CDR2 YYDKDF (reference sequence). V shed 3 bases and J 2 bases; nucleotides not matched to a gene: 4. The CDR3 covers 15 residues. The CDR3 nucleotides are TGTGCCACCAGCAGGCGAGCGGGGCCCTACAATGAGCAGTTCTTC. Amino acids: CATSRRAGPYNEQFF.

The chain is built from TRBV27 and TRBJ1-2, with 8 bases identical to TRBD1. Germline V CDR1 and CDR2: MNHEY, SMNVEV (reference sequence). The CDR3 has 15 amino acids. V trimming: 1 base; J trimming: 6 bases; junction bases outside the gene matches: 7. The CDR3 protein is CASSLLTGQDHGYTF. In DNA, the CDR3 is TGTGCCAGCAGTTTATTAACGGGACAGGATCATGGCTACACCTTC.

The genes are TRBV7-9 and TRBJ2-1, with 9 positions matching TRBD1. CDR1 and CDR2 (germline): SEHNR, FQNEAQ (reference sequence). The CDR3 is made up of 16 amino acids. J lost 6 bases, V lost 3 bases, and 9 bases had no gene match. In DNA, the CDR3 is TGTGCCAGCAGCTTCCCGGGACAGGGTAAAGGCAATGAGCAGTTCTTC. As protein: CASSFPGQGKGNEQFF.

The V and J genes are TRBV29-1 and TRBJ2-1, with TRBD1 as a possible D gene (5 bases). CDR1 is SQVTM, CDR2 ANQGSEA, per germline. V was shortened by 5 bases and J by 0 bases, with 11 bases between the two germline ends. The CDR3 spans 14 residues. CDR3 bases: TGCAGCGTTAAGACAGCGCGCTCCTACAATGAGCAGTTCTTC. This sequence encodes CSVKTARSYNEQFF.

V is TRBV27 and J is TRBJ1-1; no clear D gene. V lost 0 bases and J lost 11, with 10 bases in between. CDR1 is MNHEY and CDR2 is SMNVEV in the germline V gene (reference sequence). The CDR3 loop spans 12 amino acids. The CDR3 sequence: CASSLSGSDAFF. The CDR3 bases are TGTGCCAGCAGTTTATCGGGGAGTGATGCTTTCTTT.